This TCR beta chain was identified during a study of T cell changes during pregnancy in multiple sclerosis. Measured with immunoSEQ multiplex PCR; TCRdb has only the in-frame clones, and not every one. Among roughly 110,000 clones listed, less than 95% were seen once. This specimen consisted of peripheral blood, obtained before pregnancy. This sequence was found in a female donor with multiple sclerosis, enrolled in a pregnancy study.

CDR3 loop: CASSGGQDRYEQYF. The CDR3 DNA is TGTGCCAGCAGCGGCGGACAGGACCGCTACGAGCAGTACTTC. The rearrangement links TRBV4-2 to TRBJ2-7, with 7 bases matching TRBD1. The V gene end was trimmed by 5 bases and the J gene end by 3 bases; junction bases not matched to a gene: 7. Per germline, CDR1 LGHNA and CDR2 YNFKEQ. The length of the CDR3 is 14 residues.